The 9 T cell receptor beta chains below were found in one sample sequenced in a study of breast tumors, draining lymph nodes, adjacent tissues. The lymph nodes were axillary draining lymph nodes from breast cancer patients. A single record per CDR3 protein comes from TCRdb applying MiXCR to the multiplex PCR reads. In the table there are about 230,000 distinct CDR3 sequences, less than 40% of which are singletons. The sample consisted of axillary lymph node tissue. These receptors were taken from a female donor with breast cancer. Some clones in this sample may be carry-over from other donors' samples.

This clonotype was counted at least ten times. The chain links TRBV20-1 to TRBJ2-1; D ambiguous. The V end lost 4 bases, the J end lost 0 bases, and 13 bases lay between the germline ends. CDR1 and CDR2 from the germline V gene are DFQATT and SNEGSKA (reference sequence). The CDR3 runs to 15 residues. In DNA form, the CDR3 reads TGCAGTGCTAATCCCGACTCAAGCTCCTACAATGAGCAGTTCTTC. Its protein product is CSANPDSSSYNEQFF.

This clonotype was counted at least ten times. The chain employs TRBV11-3 and TRBJ2-1, with D uncertain. The CDR3 has 15 residues. V was shortened by 0 bases and J by 7 bases, with 13 bases between the two germline ends. From germline, CDR1 is SGHNT and CDR2 YENEEA. The CDR3 here is CASSLDLGPRNEQFF. In DNA, the CDR3 is TGTGCCAGCAGCTTAGATCTCGGACCGCGAAATGAGCAGTTCTTC.

On this clonotype: This sequence may be a read error, since a much larger clone differs from it by one base. The chain joins TRBV25-1 to TRBJ2-4; tentatively, D is TRBD1 or TRBD2 (5 bases each). The V gene's germline CDR1 is MGHDK and CDR2 SYGVNS. Trimming pared 4 bases from V and 5 bases from J, leaving 9 bases between. The CDR3 sequence is 13 residues long. The DNA of the CDR3 is TGTGCCAGCAGTGGGCTGGGGGAAAACATTCAGTACTTC. Translation: CASSGLGENIQYF. Together with reference TRBV25-1 and TRBJ2-4, the CDR3 gives the full variable domain: EADIYQTPRYLVIGTGKKITLECSQTMGHDKMYWYQQDPGMELHLIHYSYGVNSTEKGDLSSESTVSRIRTEHFPLTLESARPSHTSQYLCASSGLGENIQYFGAGTRLSVL.

This chain uses TRBV3-1 with TRBJ1-5, with unresolved D. In germline, CDR1 is LGHDT, CDR2 YNNKEL (reference sequence). The CDR3 length is 14 residues. V dropped 0 bases and J dropped 4 bases, with 7 bases sitting between them. CDR3 DNA sequence: TGTGCCAGCAGCCAAGATGTGGGGAATCAGCCCCAGCATTTT. This sequence encodes CASSQDVGNQPQHF.

Notes on this clonotype: A clone one base away is much larger, so this may be a read error. The chain carries TRBV9 and TRBJ2-1; TRBD1 matches 8 bases. Germline V gene lookup returns CDR1 SGDLS and CDR2 YYNGEE. CDR3 length: 15 amino acids. CDR3 nucleotides: TGTGCCAGCAGTTTTCTCCGACAGGGGCCCAATGAGCCGTTCTTC. It translates to CASSFLRQGPNEPFF.

This clonotype showed up many times. The chain uses TRBV5-1 and TRBJ2-4; a weak D match, TRBD2 (6 bases). CDR1 SGHRS and CDR2 YFSETQ come from the germline V gene. The V end was cut by 3 bases, the J end by 0 bases, with 16 bases between. The CDR3 spans 17 residues. DNA for the CDR3: TGCGCCAGCAGCTCAGGTTCTCAGGGACTAGCCAAAAACATTCAGTACTTC. As protein: CASSSGSQGLAKNIQYF.

This clonotype was seen many times. The CDR3 nucleotides read TGTGCCAGCAGTTGGGGGTTCGCAGGTCCGTATGGCTACACCTTC. As protein: CASSWGFAGPYGYTF. The chain is built from TRBV6-2 or TRBV6-3 and TRBJ1-2, with D tentatively TRBD1 (5 bases). Germline V lookup: CDR1 MNHEY, CDR2 SVGEGT. The CDR3 consists of 15 residues. V lost 4 bases and J 5 bases, leaving 17 bases between the germline ends.

The chain recombines TRBV6-1 with TRBJ2-1, with 11 bases fitting TRBD2. Looked up from germline, CDR1 is MNHNS and CDR2 is SASEGT. The CDR3 runs to 19 residues. Trimming at V came to 5 bases and at J to 2 bases, leaving 14 bases not matched to a gene. CDR3 coding DNA: TGTGCCAGCAGTCGGGGGTTTTGGGCTAGCGGGAGGACCTACAATGAGCAGTTCTTC. Its protein is CASSRGFWASGRTYNEQFF.

In regard to this clonotype: A clone one base away is much larger, so this may be a read error. The chain links TRBV6-5 to TRBJ2-7, with 11 bases aligning to TRBD2. This CDR3 is 15 amino acids long. V dropped 6 bases and J dropped 1; count of bases not matched to a gene: 5. CDR1 and CDR2 from the germline V gene are MNHEY and SVGAGI. For the CDR3, the DNA is TGTGCCAGCAGCCCACCTAGCGGGAGGTCCTACGAGCAGTACTTC. It codes for CASSPPSGRSYEQYF.